Reported below is one TCR beta chain. The data were produced by immunoSEQ multiplex PCR, yet TCRdb's version contains in-frame clones alone and is incomplete. This sample has 100,000 to 150,000 clones, with 85% to 95% found just once. The CDR3 loop spans 14 amino acids. Trimming left V 5 bases short and J 3 bases short, with 13 bases between. Germline V gene data show CDR1 as LNHDA and CDR2 as SQIVND (reference sequence). The entry originates in a study of control samples from healthy donors and cancer patients. The rearrangement links TRBV19 to TRBJ2-5; no clear D. The receptor comes from a man aged 50-59 years with head and neck cancer. The sample was PBMCs. The CDR3 sequence is CASSRRTVEETQYF. CDR3 nucleotides: TGTGCCAGTAGTCGTCGGACGGTCGAAGAGACCCAGTACTTC.